This T cell receptor (beta chain) was recovered during a study of immune characterization of retroperitoneal liposarcoma. Germline assignment: CDR1 MNHNS and CDR2 SASEGT. The CDR3 runs to 15 residues. This clonotype was observed many times. One entry per CDR3 protein results from TCRdb running MiXCR on the PCR reads. This sample has about 9,700 distinct CDR3 sequences, with roughly 26% found just once. The clonotype was recovered from a female donor with retroperitoneal liposarcoma. Source material: tumor tissue. The chain carries TRBV6-1 and TRBJ2-1, with D maybe TRBD2 (6 bases). The J call may be faulty, since TRBJ2-7 better matches the DNA end. The CDR3 nucleotides are TGTGCCAGCAGTGCCGCCAGGGCGGGGACCTACGAGCAGTACTTC. Translation gives CASSAARAGTYEQYF.